This TCR beta chain was recorded in a study of T cell repertoires in cytomegalovirus infection. Each CDR3 protein is one row after TCRdb ran MiXCR on the reads. This sample has roughly 310,000 distinct CDR3 sequences, with under 35% found just once. Per germline, CDR1 KGHSH and CDR2 LQKENI. The CDR3 is 14 residues long. Losses at the gene ends were 6 bases for V and 6 bases for J; bases not matched to a gene: 8. This clonotype appeared a single time. Its target is unknown. Whole-study findings and limits: Adding up the frequency of public TCR beta families identified people who carried CMV plus the relevant HLA.

The chain joins TRBV18 to TRBJ1-1, with 9 bases matching TRBD1. Sample: cultured PBMCs, taken from culture after CMV antigen stimulation. The sequence came from a human donor in good health (CMV status not recorded). Some clones in this sample may be carry-over from other donors' samples. The CDR3 DNA sequence: TGTGCCAGCTCTCGACAGGGGGAAGGCGCTGAAGCTTTCTTT. This translates into CASSRQGEGAEAFF.